The T cell receptor (beta chain) described here comes from a study of synovial regulatory T cells in juvenile arthritis (dated by TCRdb to 2014 to 2015). With respect to the entire study: Of the sequenced patients, roughly 6 received methotrexate, one received methotrexate plus infliximab, a few were therapy-naive, and one had no treatment information. Using matched patient samples, the researchers compared TCRbeta CDR3 repertoires across three groups: blood iaTreg cells, other blood Treg cells and synovial fluid Treg cells. The TCR repertoire comparisons covered Treg and Teff subsets from about 10 JIA patients with active disease. Effector T cell subsets were also sequenced in the study cohort for comparisons, but only blood and synovial fluid Treg cells are covered by the Treg dataset alone. The full study reports these points: Across patients, iaTreg TCR repertoires were largely private and overlapped partially with synovial Teff repertoires and blood CPL repertoires. Lower TCR diversity was observed in blood iaTreg cells than in other blood Treg cells, consistent with antigen-driven expansion. Synovial Treg cells shared more CDR3 sequences with iaTreg cells than with other blood Treg cells, and Chao-Jaccard similarity confirmed that synovial Treg cells were more closely related to iaTreg cells.

The donors for the TCR repertoire analysis were roughly 11 juvenile idiopathic arthritis patients with active disease who had not reached inactive disease, of whom 3 were polyarticular and 8 were oligoarticular. The TCR-sequenced patients had a median age of around 11 years (range roughly 2.1-22.9) and median disease duration of around 7 years (range 0.2-19.1). The samples used for TCR repertoire analysis were collected at two centres in Italy. Peripheral blood mononuclear cells were isolated by Histopaque-1077 density gradient and cryopreserved in roughly 90% FCS with approximately 10% DMSO. The CDR3 sequence holds 13 residues, the cysteine and phenylalanine included. No DNA appears here. As encoded in the germline V gene, CDR1 is SGHDT while CDR2 is YYEEEE. In the case of this clone: Its antigen is still unknown.

The library came from the immunoSEQ multiplex PCR assay. Adaptive Biotechnologies carried out the TCRbeta CDR3 sequencing. As for how the authors treated the data: Repertoire similarity was assessed using the Chao-modified Jaccard index and the median clonotype overlap from 200 random subsamples at equal sample size. The similarity analyses were based on either productive nucleotide sequences or amino acid sequences translated in silico. To compare repertoires, the researchers applied hierarchical clustering with single linkage as well as t-SNE, based on Chao-modified Jaccard distances. Repertoire diversity was quantified with the Renyi index, after sample size normalisation, across a range of alpha values. Held by TCRdb, this immuneACCESS table contains in-frame sequences only and omits some clones. Under half of the omission traces to an unresolved V gene where checked; the cause of the rest is unknown. V and J calls and clone size follow that table, whereas D and trimming were derived from the DNA. The sample's table covers about 10,000 clones. Clones ranked in the top ten supply 0.85% to 1.3% of the sample.

The source material was Treg cells from blood. The sample's cell subset or site label, in plain terms: remaining (HLA-DR-negative) circulating blood Treg cells. The rearranged chain carries TRBV5-6 and TRBJ1-1. This clonotype was obtained from a donor younger than 30 with juvenile idiopathic arthritis. The CDR3 corresponds to CASSLAGTTEAFF.